This T cell receptor (beta chain) was obtained from a study of blood T cell repertoires in COVID-19. About the research overall: The United States, Italy and Spain supplied acute and convalescent COVID-19 samples. Sample material is recorded as cDNA or gDNA derived from T cells, B-cell-depleted T cells, or PBMCs.

Repertoires were generated with immunoSEQ multiplex PCR, while TCRdb's copy carries only in-frame clones and drops some. This table has about 160,000 clones, 80% to 90% appearing once. The germline gives CDR1 SGHTA, CDR2 FQGNSA. CDR3 length: 15 amino acids. Trimming stripped 0 bases from V and 4 bases from J, with 9 bases between. The chain combines TRBV7-2 with TRBJ2-2; D might be TRBD1 (6 bases). Sequenced: peripheral blood. The receptor comes from a woman in her 70s with acute or convalescent COVID-19. The DNA of the CDR3 is TGTGCCAGCAGCTTAGCGACACAGGGCACCGGGGAGCTGTTTTTT. Protein: CASSLATQGTGELFF.